The rows below give T cell receptor beta chains drawn from one sample of a study of technical replicates of blood from a handful of donors. Libraries were prepared by immunoSEQ multiplex PCR; TCRdb keeps only in-frame clonotypes and omits some of them. The table has about 90,000 clones, around 94% seen once. Sequencing used T cells isolated from PBMCs. The receptor set was obtained from a human donor in good health. Both conserved end residues are part of each CDR3. D genes are given only for firm matches. A clone size is listed for some rows: how often the clone was seen (once, few, many), or a class if it is expanded.

clone size,J gene,V gene,D gene,CDR3 protein,CDR3 DNA
.,TRBJ1-1,TRBV12-5,.,CASGLVSVQGSANTEAFF,TGTGCTAGTGGTTTGGTAAGTGTTCAGGGTTCAGCGAACACTGAAGCTTTCTTT
.,TRBJ2-7,TRBV7-9,.,CASSESAPTYEQYF,TGTGCCAGCAGCGAATCCGCCCCCACATACGAGCAGTACTTC
.,TRBJ1-5,TRBV27,TRBD1,CASRTTRQGAYQPQHF,TGTGCCAGCAGGACTACAAGACAGGGGGCCTATCAGCCCCAGCATTTT
.,TRBJ1-6,TRBV7-6,TRBD1,CASSSQGEGSSPLHF,TGTGCCAGCAGCTCCCAGGGGGAAGGGAGTTCACCCCTCCACTTT
.,TRBJ2-1,TRBV9,TRBD2,CASSAGGAGVNEQFF,TGTGCCAGCAGCGCTGGGGGAGCGGGGGTAAATGAGCAGTTCTTC
.,TRBJ1-3,TRBV7-9,TRBD1,CASSADRGSGNTIYF,TGTGCCAGCAGCGCGGACAGGGGTAGCGGAAACACCATATATTTT
.,TRBJ1-2,TRBV30,.,CAWSPGNGYTF,TGTGCCTGGAGTCCAGGGAATGGCTACACCTTC
.,TRBJ2-7,TRBV7-6,TRBD2,CASRFDSGGFYEQYF,TGTGCCAGCAGATTCGATAGCGGGGGGTTCTACGAGCAGTACTTC
.,TRBJ2-6,TRBV5-4,TRBD1,CASSPPGTGGSGANVLTF,TGTGCCAGCAGCCCCCCCGGGACAGGGGGGTCTGGGGCCAACGTCCTGACTTTC
.,TRBJ1-2,TRBV6-6,TRBD1,CASRTPGTGGYGYTF,TGTGCCAGCAGAACCCCGGGGACAGGGGGCTATGGCTACACCTTC
.,TRBJ2-1,TRBV11-2,.,CASSLSRGQFF,TGTGCCAGCAGCTTATCTCGGGGGCAGTTCTTC
.,TRBJ2-1,TRBV14,.,CASSLPTRASFGDEQFF,TGTGCCAGCAGCTTACCGACTAGGGCCTCCTTTGGGGATGAGCAGTTCTTC
few,TRBJ1-2,TRBV25-1,.,CASSDGGKGYTF,TGTGCCAGCAGTGACGGGGGTAAGGGCTACACCTTC
.,TRBJ2-7,TRBV29-1,.,CIQPQGPTFHEQYF,TGCATCCAACCTCAGGGGCCCACTTTCCACGAGCAGTACTTC
.,TRBJ1-2,TRBV5-4,TRBD1,CASSPDRVGYGYTF,TGTGCCAGCAGCCCCGACAGGGTAGGCTATGGCTACACCTTC
.,TRBJ1-2,TRBV4-1,.,CASSQGKQGFGGYTF,TGCGCCAGCAGCCAAGGAAAGCAGGGTTTCGGTGGCTACACCTTC
.,TRBJ1-1,TRBV7-3,.,CASSLMFGELEAFF,TGTGCCAGCAGCTTAATGTTCGGGGAACTTGAAGCTTTCTTT
.,TRBJ2-5,TRBV14,TRBD1,CASSKRTGKETQYF,TGTGCCAGCAGCAAAAGGACAGGGAAGGAGACCCAGTACTTC
.,TRBJ2-1,TRBV11-2,.,CASYGYGGGDSYNEQFF,TGTGCCAGCTACGGGTACGGAGGGGGCGACTCCTACAATGAGCAGTTCTTC
.,TRBJ1-1,TRBV7-3,TRBD1,CASSFTGGDTEAFF,TGTGCCAGCAGCTTTACAGGGGGGGACACTGAAGCTTTCTTT
.,TRBJ2-2,TRBV11-2,TRBD2,CASSPPAGANTGELFF,TGTGCCAGCAGCCCTCCAGCGGGAGCGAACACCGGGGAGCTGTTTTTT
.,TRBJ2-4,TRBV10-1,TRBD1,CASSSGQAGDIQYF,TGCGCCAGCAGTTCGGGACAGGCTGGGGACATTCAGTACTTC
.,TRBJ2-7,TRBV4-2,.,CASSPGVNYEQYF,TGTGCCAGCAGTCCCGGGGTCAACTACGAGCAGTACTTC
.,TRBJ2-1,TRBV28,TRBD2,CASWPGGRLAGEGGNEQFF,TGTGCCAGCTGGCCAGGGGGCCGACTAGCGGGTGAAGGAGGCAATGAGCAGTTCTTC
.,TRBJ1-1,TRBV28,.,CASSMTEIRGEAFF,TGTGCCAGCAGTATGACAGAAATCCGCGGTGAAGCTTTCTTT
once,TRBJ1-4,TRBV7-9,.,CASSPGIRGRGTNEKLFF,TGTGCCAGCAGCCCGGGTATTCGGGGGAGAGGAACTAATGAAAAACTGTTTTTT
few,TRBJ2-2,TRBV19,.,CASSATGFRNTGELFF,TGTGCCAGTAGTGCCACAGGGTTTCGGAACACCGGGGAGCTGTTTTTT
.,TRBJ2-2,TRBV27,.,CASRHSGELFF,TGTGCCAGCAGGCACTCCGGGGAGCTGTTTTTT
once,TRBJ2-7,TRBV4-1,.,CASSRIQTAGFYEQYF,TGCGCCAGCAGCCGCATCCAAACCGCGGGATTCTACGAGCAGTACTTC
.,TRBJ2-7,TRBV4-2,.,CASSQDLVSSYEQYF,TGTGCCAGCAGCCAAGATCTCGTTTCCAGCTACGAGCAGTACTTC
.,TRBJ1-2,TRBV5-8,.,CASSLQTRSYTF,TGTGCCAGCAGCCTTCAGACACGAAGCTACACCTTC
.,TRBJ2-5,TRBV7-9,.,CASSPDRQETQYF,TGTGCCAGCAGCCCTGACAGGCAAGAGACCCAGTACTTC
.,TRBJ2-7,TRBV10-3,.,CAISDGAYEQYF,TGTGCCATCAGTGATGGAGCATACGAGCAGTACTTC
.,TRBJ2-1,TRBV7-8,.,CASSLERVRRGEQFF,TGTGCCAGCAGCTTAGAGCGGGTTAGAAGGGGTGAGCAGTTCTTC
.,TRBJ2-5,TRBV5-1,.,CASSKGSGETQYF,TGCGCCAGCAGCAAGGGATCGGGGGAGACCCAGTACTTC
.,TRBJ1-3,TRBV4-1,.,CASSPQDFIPNTIYF,TGCGCCAGCAGCCCCCAGGATTTTATTCCAAACACCATATATTTT
.,TRBJ1-1,TRBV27,.,CASSLSPRTVSNTEAFF,TGTGCCAGCAGTTTATCTCCTCGGACAGTTTCGAACACTGAAGCTTTCTTT
.,TRBJ1-4,TRBV7-9,.,CASSRGQSATNEKLFF,TGTGCCAGCAGCCGTGGACAGTCTGCAACTAATGAAAAACTGTTTTTT
.,TRBJ2-7,TRBV4-1,TRBD2,CASSQAGGGIVSYEQYF,TGCGCCAGCAGCCAAGCGGGCGGGGGGATCGTTTCCTACGAGCAGTACTTC
.,TRBJ2-3,TRBV4-1,.,CASSQESDSDTQYF,TGCGCCAGCAGCCAAGAATCGGACTCAGATACGCAGTATTTT
.,TRBJ1-3,TRBV4-2,.,CASSPSGSGNTIYF,TGTGCCAGCAGCCCGTCCGGCTCTGGAAACACCATATATTTT
.,TRBJ1-6,TRBV2,.,CASSGYRDSPLHF,TGTGCCAGCAGTGGTTACAGGGACTCACCCCTCCACTTT
.,TRBJ2-7,TRBV15,.,CATSREPQRAYEQYF,TGTGCCACCAGCAGAGAACCACAGAGAGCCTACGAGCAGTACTTC
.,TRBJ1-4,TRBV28,TRBD1,CASSLGTGENEKLFF,TGTGCCAGCAGTTTGGGAACAGGGGAAAATGAAAAACTGTTTTTT
.,TRBJ1-1,TRBV9,TRBD1,CASSPHGTGNTEAFF,TGTGCCAGCAGCCCTCATGGGACAGGGAACACTGAAGCTTTCTTT
.,TRBJ2-1,TRBV19,.,CASTPRAGGIGNEQFF,TGTGCCAGTACTCCCAGGGCAGGGGGGATTGGGAATGAGCAGTTCTTC
.,TRBJ2-5,TRBV2,.,CASLGVQETQYF,TGTGCCAGCCTCGGGGTCCAAGAGACCCAGTACTTC
.,TRBJ2-5,TRBV4-1,.,CASSQAEGTRETQYF,TGCGCCAGCAGCCAAGCGGAGGGAACGAGAGAGACCCAGTACTTC
.,TRBJ2-2,TRBV2,TRBD2,CASSAAPGRAFKHTGELFF,TGTGCCAGCAGTGCCGCTCCCGGGAGGGCATTTAAGCACACCGGGGAGCTGTTTTTT
.,TRBJ2-1,TRBV5-4,TRBD1,CASSRRGTVDDNEQFF,TGTGCCAGCAGCCGCCGAGGGACAGTAGACGACAATGAGCAGTTCTTC
.,TRBJ1-2,TRBV5-1,TRBD1,CASSLGQGSNYGYTF,TGCGCCAGCTCTTTGGGACAGGGATCTAACTATGGCTACACCTTC